Following are 27 T cell receptor beta chains from one sample sequenced in a study of blood T cell repertoires in COVID-19. Some clones are missing from TCRdb's copy, which holds only in-frame ones; the method was immunoSEQ multiplex PCR. The table includes around 250,000 clones, roughly 84% detected once. What was sequenced was peripheral blood. These receptor sequences come from a woman aged 40 to 50 who had recovered from COVID-19.

The V call is TRBV4-1, the J call TRBJ2-1; 11 positions agree with TRBD2. Per germline, CDR1 MGHRA and CDR2 YSYEKL. This CDR3 is 19 amino acids long. V was pared by 0 bases and J by 0 bases, with 7 bases of the junction left unmatched. The CDR3 sequence is CASSQDGGLAVSSYNEQFF. For the CDR3, the DNA is TGCGCCAGCAGCCAAGACGGGGGACTAGCGGTGAGCTCCTACAATGAGCAGTTCTTC.

This clone was recorded once. The chain employs TRBV28 and TRBJ2-7, with D perhaps matching TRBD2 (5 bases). V was clipped by 3 bases and J by 6 bases, with 6 bases between them. CDR3 size: 11 residues. CDR1 is MDHEN and CDR2 is SYDVKM in the germline V gene. The chain's CDR3 is CASSFEGEQYF. Here the CDR3 DNA reads TGTGCCAGCAGTTTTGAGGGCGAGCAGTACTTC.

The rearrangement joins TRBV20-1 to TRBJ2-7; 9 nucleotides line up with TRBD1. The CDR3 consists of 14 residues. From germline, CDR1 is DFQATT and CDR2 SNEGSKA (reference sequence). V trimming: 3 bases; J trimming: 6 bases; junction bases outside the gene matches: 9. The CDR3 sequence: CSASTGEQGAEQYF. Here the CDR3 DNA reads TGCAGTGCTAGTACCGGCGAACAGGGGGCCGAGCAGTACTTC.

This sequence joins TRBV5-1 and TRBJ2-6, with TRBD1 matching 7 bases. The ends lost 1 base at V and 4 bases at J; junction bases unmatched: 8. The CDR3 is 17 amino acids. Germline values: CDR1 SGHRS, CDR2 YFSETQ. The CDR3: CASSLSGQWLGANVLTF. The CDR3 DNA sequence: TGCGCCAGCAGCTTGTCGGGACAGTGGTTGGGGGCCAACGTCCTGACTTTC.

This rearrangement joins TRBV27 to TRBJ1-2; a possible D gene is TRBD1 (5 bases). This CDR3 has 13 residues. Germline V CDR1 and CDR2: MNHEY, SMNVEV (reference sequence). V lost 6 bases to trimming and J lost 2 bases, with 10 bases between them. For the CDR3, the DNA is TGTGCCAGCAGCCAGGAGGGGAACTATGGCTACACCTTC. Protein: CASSQEGNYGYTF.

This chain links TRBV19 with TRBJ1-5; 8 bases map to TRBD1. The trim removed 4 bases at V and 3 bases at J, leaving 8 bases unmatched. The CDR3 runs to 16 residues. CDR1 and CDR2 from the germline V gene are LNHDA and SQIVND (reference sequence). DNA of the CDR3: TGTGCCAGTAGTACCCGGGACAGGCGAGTCAATCAGCCCCAGCATTTT. The encoded protein is CASSTRDRRVNQPQHF.

The chain recombines TRBV27 with TRBJ1-6, with D hard to call. The CDR3 length is 18 residues. V lost 3 bases, J lost 0 bases, and 15 bases lay in between. CDR1 and CDR2 from the germline V gene are MNHEY and SMNVEV (reference sequence). The CDR3 here is CASSFSVRESSYNSPLHF. Here the CDR3 DNA reads TGTGCCAGCAGTTTTTCCGTAAGGGAGAGCTCCTATAATTCACCCCTCCACTTT.

The rearrangement uses TRBV7-2 and TRBJ1-6; D is unclear. Germline V gene sequence: CDR1 SGHTA, CDR2 FQGNSA. The CDR3 has 13 residues. The V and J ends lost 1 base and 14 bases respectively, with 12 bases between them. The chain's CDR3 is CASSLDRPEALHF. CDR3 in DNA: TGTGCCAGCAGCTTAGACCGACCGGAGGCCCTCCACTTT. The whole variable domain, remainder taken from reference TRBV7-2 and TRBJ1-6, is GAGVSQSPSNKVTEKGKDVELRCDPISGHTALYWYRQSLGQGLEFLIYFQGNSAPDKSGLPSDRFSAERTGGSVSTLTIQRTQQEDSAVYLCASSLDRPEALHFGNGTRLTVT.

The chain is built from TRBV5-5 and TRBJ1-1; TRBD1 might be the D (5 bases). In germline, CDR1 is SGHKS, CDR2 YYEKEE (reference sequence). Trimming stripped 2 bases from V and 1 base from J, with 12 bases between. The CDR3 is 15 residues long. CDR3 nucleotide sequence: TGTGCCAGCAGCTTCGGAAGGGGATGGAACACTGAAGCTTTCTTT. It is translated as CASSFGRGWNTEAFF.

The chain links TRBV28 to TRBJ1-2; D call uncertain. V lost 5 bases to trimming and J lost 5 bases, with 12 bases between them. The germline gives CDR1 MDHEN, CDR2 SYDVKM. The CDR3 spans 13 residues. CDR3 protein: CASSPSRRYGYTF. CDR3 sequence (DNA): TGTGCCAGCAGTCCTTCTCGCCGGTATGGCTACACCTTC.

J is TRBJ2-1 and V is TRBV18; 12 bases fit TRBD1. The V segment lost 0 bases and the J segment 7 bases; nucleotides outside the gene matches: 7. CDR1 and CDR2 from the germline V gene are KGHSH and LQKENI. The CDR3 contains 17 residues. As DNA, the CDR3 is TGTGCCAGCTCACCACCGACGGGACAGGGGGCTGGGAATGAGCAGTTCTTC. It is translated as CASSPPTGQGAGNEQFF. Combining the CDR3 with reference TRBV18 and TRBJ2-1 gives the whole variable domain NAGVMQNPRHLVRRRGQEARLRCSPMKGHSHVYWYRQLPEEGLKFMVYLQKENIIDESGMPKERFSAEFPKEGPSILRIQQVVRGDSAAYFCASSPPTGQGAGNEQFFGPGTRLTVL.

The CDR3 DNA follows: TGCGCCAGCAGGGACGGACAGGGCATGGGCTCAGATACGCAGTATTTT. This encodes CASRDGQGMGSDTQYF. The chain recombines TRBV10-2 with TRBJ2-3; TRBD1 agrees at 8 bases. Trimming took 6 bases from V and 4 from J; bases not matched to a gene: 12. Germline values: CDR1 WSHSY, CDR2 SAAADI. The CDR3 has 16 residues.

The V gene is TRBV28, the J gene TRBJ2-3; no clear D gene. This CDR3 comprises 14 residues. Per the germline V gene, CDR1 is MDHEN and CDR2 is SYDVKM. Trimming pared 3 bases from V and 6 bases from J, leaving 13 bases between. The CDR3 region has the DNA TGTGCCAGCAGTTTCCCCAATAGATGGGATACGCAGTATTTT. It specifies CASSFPNRWDTQYF.

The rearrangement joins TRBV7-3 to TRBJ2-1; perhaps TRBD2 as D (7 bases). Germline loops: CDR1 SGHTA, CDR2 FQGTGA. Between the trimmed V and J ends, which lost 5 bases and 4 bases, there was a span of 15 bases. CDR3 size: 15 residues. CDR3 loop: CASSPTGGQYNEQFF. CDR3 nucleotide sequence: TGTGCCAGCAGCCCAACGGGGGGCCAGTACAATGAGCAGTTCTTC.

J is TRBJ1-2 and V is TRBV3-1 (or the pseudogene TRBV3-2); 7 nucleotides align to TRBD1. CDR3 length: 13 residues. Per the germline V gene, CDR1 is LGHDT and CDR2 is YNNKEL (reference sequence). V was clipped by 6 bases and J by 2 bases; unmatched bases: 3. The CDR3 nucleotides read TGTGCCAGCAGGAAACAGGGGAACTATGGCTACACCTTC. Its protein is CASRKQGNYGYTF.

V is TRBV5-1 and J is TRBJ2-1; D may be TRBD1 (5 bases). Between the trimmed V and J ends, which lost 3 bases and 5 bases, there was a span of 18 bases. CDR3 length equals 16 residues. Germline assignment: CDR1 SGHRS and CDR2 YFSETQ. CDR3 region: CASSYLPGLGNNEQFF. The CDR3 coding sequence is TGCGCCAGCAGCTATCTTCCAGGGCTAGGGAACAATGAGCAGTTCTTC. Supplemented by reference TRBV5-1 and TRBJ2-1, the full variable domain reads KAGVTQTPRYLIKTRGQQVTLSCSPISGHRSVSWYQQTPGQGLQFLFEYFSETQRNKGNFPGRFSGRQFSNSRSEMNVSTLELGDSALYLCASSYLPGLGNNEQFFGPGTRLTVL.

The gene calls are TRBV7-2 and TRBJ1-2, with D unresolved. The CDR3 is 13 amino acids. Germline lookup yields CDR1 SGHTA and CDR2 FQGNSA. V was clipped by 2 bases and J by 8 bases, with 12 bases between them. The CDR3 protein is CASSLNQRSGYTF. The CDR3, as DNA: TGTGCCAGCAGCTTAAATCAGCGATCCGGCTACACCTTC. The variable domain in full, with the rest retrieved from reference TRBV7-2 and TRBJ1-2, is GAGVSQSPSNKVTEKGKDVELRCDPISGHTALYWYRQSLGQGLEFLIYFQGNSAPDKSGLPSDRFSAERTGGSVSTLTIQRTQQEDSAVYLCASSLNQRSGYTFGSGTRLTVV.

The chain uses TRBV28 and TRBJ1-6; 8 nucleotides match TRBD1. Trimming removed 5 bases from V and 5 bases from J; junction bases left unmatched: 29. The CDR3 sequence is 23 residues long. Germline V gene sequence: CDR1 MDHEN, CDR2 SYDVKM. The DNA for the CDR3 is TGTGCCAGCAGTCTCCCTCGGGACAGGAGCCTCCTGATAGGACCCTGGAATAATTCACCCCTCCACTTT. Its protein product is CASSLPRDRSLLIGPWNNSPLHF.

The rearrangement joins TRBV4-1 to TRBJ2-1; D gene unclear. The V and J ends lost 1 base and 3 bases respectively, with 4 bases between them. In germline, CDR1 is MGHRA, CDR2 YSYEKL. This CDR3 is 13 amino acids long. The CDR3 spells CASSQGSYNEQFF. DNA for the CDR3: TGCGCCAGCAGCCAAGGCAGCTACAATGAGCAGTTCTTC.

CDR3 DNA sequence: TGTGCCAGCAGCGCAGCCCCCCGTCAGGGGGCTAACACCGGGGAGCTGTTTTTT. Translation: CASSAAPRQGANTGELFF. J is TRBJ2-2 and V is TRBV9; 8 bases match TRBD1. J gave up 2 bases and V 3 bases, and 12 bases lay outside the gene matches. The CDR3 sequence is 18 residues long. Germline-derived CDR1 and CDR2 are SGDLS and YYNGEE.

This chain links TRBV3-1 (or the pseudogene TRBV3-2) with TRBJ1-6; 7 nucleotides align to TRBD1. Germline V gene data show CDR1 as LGHDT and CDR2 as YNNKEL (reference sequence). J was trimmed by 10 bases and V by 3 bases; bases with no gene match: 3. The CDR3 has 13 amino acids. The CDR3 nucleotides read TGTGCCAGCAGCCAGGACAGGCGATCACCCCTCCACTTT. Its protein is CASSQDRRSPLHF.

This chain links TRBV6-1 with TRBJ1-2; D is undetermined. There are 16 residues in the CDR3. CDR1 MNHNS and CDR2 SASEGT come from the germline V gene. Between the trimmed V and J ends, which lost 2 bases and 0 bases, there was a span of 13 bases. The CDR3 region is CASSEMWSTSNYGYTF. CDR3 DNA: TGTGCCAGCAGTGAAATGTGGAGTACCTCTAACTATGGCTACACCTTC.

The chain employs TRBV2 and TRBJ2-1; 9 bases fit TRBD1. Germline lookup yields CDR1 SNHLY and CDR2 FYNNEI. This CDR3 has 15 residues. V gave up 3 bases and J gave up 4 bases; unmatched junction bases: 4. CDR3 sequence (DNA): TGTGCCAGCAGTGAGGAGACAGGGGGTTACAATGAGCAGTTCTTC. As protein: CASSEETGGYNEQFF.

The rearrangement links TRBV2 to TRBJ2-3; D perhaps matches TRBD2 (6 bases). Trimming took off 5 bases at V and 5 bases at J, with 14 bases between the two ends. The length of the CDR3 is 14 residues. CDR1 and CDR2 from the germline V gene are SNHLY and FYNNEI. The CDR3 bases are TGTGCCAGCAGTATTCCCGCTAGCGTAGATACGCAGTATTTT. It codes for CASSIPASVDTQYF. Full variable domain (missing parts from reference TRBV2 and TRBJ2-3): EPEVTQTPSHQVTQMGQEVILRCVPISNHLYFYWYRQILGQKVEFLVSFYNNEISEKSEIFDDQFSVERPDGSNFTLKIRSTKLEDSAMYFCASSIPASVDTQYFGPGTRLTVL.

The count of this clone is one. The chain has TRBV11-2 and TRBJ2-5; D remains ambiguous. The CDR3 length is 13 residues. V was clipped by 1 base and J by 3 bases, with 6 bases between them. CDR1 and CDR2 from the germline V gene are SGHAT and FQNNGV. CDR3 residues: CASSLVSEETQYF. In DNA, the CDR3 is TGTGCCAGCAGCTTAGTGTCGGAAGAGACCCAGTACTTC.

The rearrangement uses TRBV28 and TRBJ2-1; TRBD2 agrees at 8 bases. The V gene's germline CDR1 is MDHEN and CDR2 SYDVKM. Trimming cost V 7 bases and J 0 bases; bases outside gene matches: 8. This CDR3 is built from 16 residues. CDR3 region: CASNPGGLSSYNEQFF. The CDR3 DNA is TGTGCCAGCAATCCGGGGGGGCTTAGCTCCTACAATGAGCAGTTCTTC.

J is TRBJ2-2 and V is TRBV4-2, with 8 bases lining up with TRBD2. Looked up from germline, CDR1 is LGHNA and CDR2 is YNFKEQ. The CDR3 is made up of 16 amino acids. V lost 4 bases, J lost 2 bases, and 6 bases stayed unmatched. The CDR3 sequence is CASSREAGANTGELFF. The DNA of the CDR3 is TGTGCCAGCAGCCGGGAAGCGGGGGCAAACACCGGGGAGCTGTTTTTT.